This TCR beta chain derives from a study of blood T cell repertoires in COVID-19. For the study at large: Collection of acute and convalescent COVID-19 samples took place in the United States, Italy and Spain. Nucleic acid was either cDNA or gDNA, and it came from T cells, B-cell-depleted T cells, or PBMCs.

Germline lookup yields CDR1 MDHEN and CDR2 SYDVKM. The CDR3 spans 15 residues. V shed 5 bases, J shed 5 bases, and the junction held 10 bases outside the gene matches. Original analysis: From reference gene primer amplification, estimates of nucleated cell counts were derived. The method was immunoSEQ multiplex PCR; TCRdb's version includes in-frame clones alone and lacks a portion of them. The V and J calls and clone size are taken from that table; D and trimming were inferred from the DNA. The table shows some 180,000 clones, with 70% to 80% occurring only once. The chain combines TRBV28 with TRBJ1-2; TRBD1 agrees at 8 bases. The receptor was isolated from a woman in her fifties or sixties with active or convalescent COVID-19. Sequencing used peripheral blood. CDR3 sequence (DNA): TGTGCCAGCAGTAGATGGACAGGGTTAAGTTATGGCTACACCTTC. It is translated as CASSRWTGLSYGYTF.